Given below is one T cell receptor beta chain in context. The entry originates in a study of blood T cell repertoires in COVID-19. On the study more broadly: Material from acute and convalescent COVID-19 was sourced from the United States, Italy and Spain. PBMCs, B-cell-depleted T cells, or T cells provided the cDNA or gDNA that made up the material.

J was trimmed by 7 bases and V by 5 bases; bases with no gene match: 9. CDR1 and CDR2 from the germline V gene are LGHDT and YNNKEL (reference sequence). The CDR3 length is 14 residues. Original methodology: Researchers report that nucleated cell counts were estimated from reference gene primer amplification. TCRdb keeps only in-frame clones here, not all; method: immunoSEQ multiplex PCR. The V and J calls and clone size come from that table; D and trimming were worked out from the DNA. The sample yields about 84,000 clones, about 83% seen once. The sequencing sample was made of peripheral blood. The rearrangement joins TRBV3-1 (or the pseudogene TRBV3-2) to TRBJ2-7; 9 bases match TRBD2. The TCR comes from an elderly woman with acute or convalescent COVID-19. The CDR3 bases are TGTGCCAGCAGCAAACGCGGGAGGGCCTGGGAGCAGTACTTC. Translated: CASSKRGRAWEQYF.